Reported below is one TCR beta chain. The sample belongs to a study of cytomegalovirus exposure and HLA in healthy donors. Study-level background: Previous work identified 95 million to 140 million unique TCR beta sequences from about 179 million T cells.

The PCR made use of 60 Vbeta and 13 Jbeta primers. Sequencing was performed with immunoSEQ multiplex PCR; in TCRdb, only in-frame clones are kept and a portion is missing. The specimen's table records approximately 93,000 clones. CDR1 and CDR2 from the germline V gene are SGHTA and FQGTGA. V was clipped by 3 bases and J by 5 bases, with 13 bases between them. CDR3 length: 14 amino acids. Sequences were obtained from PBMCs. This clonotype was obtained from a woman in her thirties in good health and CMV-seronegative. The chain employs TRBV7-3 and TRBJ2-5; D call uncertain. The DNA for the CDR3 is TGTGCCAGCAGCTTCTCGAGTACGTCTGAGACCCAGTACTTC. Translation: CASSFSSTSETQYF.